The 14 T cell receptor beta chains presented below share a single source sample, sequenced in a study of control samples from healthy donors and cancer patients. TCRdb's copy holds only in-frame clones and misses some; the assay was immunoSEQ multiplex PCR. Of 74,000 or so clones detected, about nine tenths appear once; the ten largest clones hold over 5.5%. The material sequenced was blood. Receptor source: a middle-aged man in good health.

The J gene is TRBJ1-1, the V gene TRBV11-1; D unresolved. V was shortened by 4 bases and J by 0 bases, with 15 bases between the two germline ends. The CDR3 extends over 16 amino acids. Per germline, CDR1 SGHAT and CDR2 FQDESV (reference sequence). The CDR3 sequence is CASSSPVGDLNTEAFF. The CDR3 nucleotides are TGTGCCAGCAGCTCCCCTGTCGGAGATTTGAACACTGAAGCTTTCTTT.

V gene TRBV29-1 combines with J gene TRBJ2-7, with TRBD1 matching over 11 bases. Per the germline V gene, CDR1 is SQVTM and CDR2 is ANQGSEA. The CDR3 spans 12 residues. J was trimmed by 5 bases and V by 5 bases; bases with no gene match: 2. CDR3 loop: CSVRTGGHEQYF. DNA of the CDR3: TGCAGCGTTCGGACAGGGGGCCACGAGCAGTACTTC.

CDR3 in DNA: TGTGCCAGCAGCCAAGAGGGGCAGGGGGAGGAGACCCAGTACTTC. Translation gives CASSQEGQGEETQYF. V is TRBV3-1 (or the pseudogene TRBV3-2) and J is TRBJ2-5, with 7 bases fitting TRBD1. The CDR3 is 15 residues long. Looked up from germline, CDR1 is LGHDT and CDR2 is YNNKEL (reference sequence). J was trimmed by 5 bases and V by 0 bases; bases with no gene match: 6.

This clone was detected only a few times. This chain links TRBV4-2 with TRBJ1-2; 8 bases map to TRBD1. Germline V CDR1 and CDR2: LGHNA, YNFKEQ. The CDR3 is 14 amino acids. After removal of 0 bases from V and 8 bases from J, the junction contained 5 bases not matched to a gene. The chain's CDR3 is CASSQEGQGGGYTF. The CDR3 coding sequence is TGTGCCAGCAGCCAAGAAGGACAGGGAGGAGGCTACACCTTC.

The CDR3 loop reads CATSDRTSGGTDTQYF. The CDR3 nucleotides read TGTGCCACCAGTGACCGCACTAGCGGGGGCACAGATACGCAGTATTTT. J is TRBJ2-3 and V is TRBV24-1; TRBD2 matches 10 bases. CDR3 length equals 16 residues. Germline V CDR1 and CDR2: KGHDR, SFDVKD. V lost 4 bases and J lost 1; bases outside the gene matches: 4.

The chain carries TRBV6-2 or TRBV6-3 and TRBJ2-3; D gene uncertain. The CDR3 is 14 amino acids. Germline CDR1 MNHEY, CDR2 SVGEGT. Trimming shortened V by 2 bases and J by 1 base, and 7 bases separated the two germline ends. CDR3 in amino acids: CASSYRWGTDTQYF. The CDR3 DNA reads TGTGCCAGCAGTTACAGGTGGGGCACAGATACGCAGTATTTT.

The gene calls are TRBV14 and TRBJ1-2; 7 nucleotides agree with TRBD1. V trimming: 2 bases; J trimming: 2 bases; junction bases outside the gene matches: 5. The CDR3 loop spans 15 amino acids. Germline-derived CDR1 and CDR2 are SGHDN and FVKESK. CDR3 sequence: CASSQTRTGNYGYTF. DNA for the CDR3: TGTGCCAGCAGCCAAACCAGGACAGGAAACTATGGCTACACCTTC. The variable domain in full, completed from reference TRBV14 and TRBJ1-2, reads EAGVTQFPSHSVIEKGQTVTLRCDPISGHDNLYWYRRVMGKEIKFLLHFVKESKQDESGMPNNRFLAERTGGTYSTLKVQPAELEDSGVYFCASSQTRTGNYGYTFGSGTRLTVV.

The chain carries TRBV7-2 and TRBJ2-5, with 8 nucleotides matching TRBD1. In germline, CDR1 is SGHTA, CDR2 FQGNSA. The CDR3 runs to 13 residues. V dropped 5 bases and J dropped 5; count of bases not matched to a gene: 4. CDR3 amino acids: CASSDRGRETQYF. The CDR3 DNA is TGTGCCAGCAGCGACAGGGGTCGTGAGACCCAGTACTTC.

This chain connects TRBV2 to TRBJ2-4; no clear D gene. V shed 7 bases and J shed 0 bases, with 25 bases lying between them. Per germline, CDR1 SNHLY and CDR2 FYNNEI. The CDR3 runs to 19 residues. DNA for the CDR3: TGTGCCAGCATACACCCCACGGGCTCACAGCTACTAGCCAAAAACATTCAGTACTTC. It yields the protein CASIHPTGSQLLAKNIQYF.

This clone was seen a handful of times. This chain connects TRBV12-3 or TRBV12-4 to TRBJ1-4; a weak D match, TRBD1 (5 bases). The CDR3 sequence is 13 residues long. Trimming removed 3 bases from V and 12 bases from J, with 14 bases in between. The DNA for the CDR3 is TGTGCCAGCAGTTTGGAGACGCGGGGGGAACTGTTTTTT. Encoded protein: CASSLETRGELFF.

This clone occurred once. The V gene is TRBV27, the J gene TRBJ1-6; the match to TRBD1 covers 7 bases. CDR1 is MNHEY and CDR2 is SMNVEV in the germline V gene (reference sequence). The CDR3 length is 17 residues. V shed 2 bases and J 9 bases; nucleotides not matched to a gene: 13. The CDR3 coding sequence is TGTGCCAGCAGTTTACGCACCCGAGGGACAGATTTTTCACCCCTCCACTTT. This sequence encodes CASSLRTRGTDFSPLHF.

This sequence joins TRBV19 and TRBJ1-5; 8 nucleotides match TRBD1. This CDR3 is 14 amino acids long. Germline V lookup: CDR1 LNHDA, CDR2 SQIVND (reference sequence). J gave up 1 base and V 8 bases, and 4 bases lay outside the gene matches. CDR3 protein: CASPGQGSNQPQHF. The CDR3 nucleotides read TGTGCCAGTCCCGGACAGGGAAGCAATCAGCCCCAGCATTTT.

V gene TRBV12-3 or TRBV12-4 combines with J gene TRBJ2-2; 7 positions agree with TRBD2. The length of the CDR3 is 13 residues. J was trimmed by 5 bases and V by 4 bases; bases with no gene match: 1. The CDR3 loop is CASSWRGTGELFF. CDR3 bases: TGTGCCAGCAGTTGGCGGGGGACCGGGGAGCTGTTTTTT.

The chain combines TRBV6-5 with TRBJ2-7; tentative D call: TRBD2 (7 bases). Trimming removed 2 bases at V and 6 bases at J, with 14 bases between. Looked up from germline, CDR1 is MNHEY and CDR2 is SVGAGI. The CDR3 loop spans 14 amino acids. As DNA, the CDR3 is TGTGCCAGCAGTTACATGGAGGGGGGGGGCGAGCAGTACTTC. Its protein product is CASSYMEGGGEQYF.